This TCR beta chain appears in the sequencing data of a study of cytomegalovirus exposure and HLA in healthy donors. The study, taken as a whole, reports: Some TCR beta chains (roughly 160 of them) were listed as cytomegalovirus-associated. Some V segments, TRBV6-2 and TRBV6-3 among them, were indistinguishable and were therefore excluded. In an earlier analysis, productive rearrangement rates for most beta V segments clustered near 87% or 30%. In a later analysis, at a false discovery rate of 0.05, roughly 17,000 TCR beta sequences matched HLA alleles.

The PCR made use of 60 Vbeta and 13 Jbeta primers. The data were produced by immunoSEQ multiplex PCR, yet TCRdb's version contains in-frame clones alone and is incomplete. The table includes around 130,000 clones, roughly 74% detected once. Concerning this clone: Its antigen is still unknown.

V shed 1 base and J shed 7 bases, with 20 bases lying between them. This CDR3 is 16 amino acids long. Per the germline V gene, CDR1 is SGHAT and CDR2 is FQNNGV. Sequenced material: PBMCs. This clonotype was sampled from a man between 35 and 55 years old in good health and CMV-seropositive. The J gene is TRBJ2-7, the V gene TRBV11-2; possibly TRBD2 for D (5 bases). The CDR3 DNA follows: TGTGCCAGCAGCTTAGTCCAGAGACATACTTCGGGGGAGCAGTACTTC. Encoded protein: CASSLVQRHTSGEQYF. The full variable domain, in which reference TRBV11-2 and TRBJ2-7 provide the parts outside the CDR3, is EAGVAQSPRYKIIEKRQSVAFWCNPISGHATLYWYQQILGQGPKLLIQFQNNGVVDDSQLPKDRFSAERLKGVDSTLKIQPAKLEDSAVYLCASSLVQRHTSGEQYFGPGTRLTVT.